This T cell receptor beta chain was found in a study of blood T cell repertoires in COVID-19 (TCRdb year 2020). Context from the whole study: Samples from collaborators originated in the United States, Italy and Spain and spanned both the acute and convalescent phases of COVID-19. The material from the prospective study consisted of cDNA or gDNA derived from T cells, B-cell-depleted T cells, or PBMCs. Deeply sampled blood TCRbeta repertoires from subjects exposed to, actively infected with, or recovered from COVID-19 were included in the dataset. The repertoires were released in a freely available public database intended as a resource for research on the immune response to SARS-CoV-2. Samples were obtained from the ongoing ImmuneRACE study (first 160 participants) and from 1,254 subjects provided by 6 global collaborators. The sample metadata nearly always contained a de-identified subject ID, COVID-19 status, age in years and sex. Where available, HLA class I and class II types were taken from metadata supplied by the sample provider and were not determined by assay-based typing.

Comment on this clone: Its antigen is unknown. No per-base quality is available; no much larger clone lies one base away.

What the study reported, not specific to this receptor: How much clinical and demographic metadata was included differed by source and by participant, and the metadata was provided uncurated.

Each collaborating institution followed its own protocols to collect whole blood in K2EDTA tubes. Collaborator samples were shipped for TCRbeta analysis as frozen whole blood, isolated PBMCs, or DNA extracted from either sample type. The germline V gene (reference sequence) sets CDR1 to LNHDA and CDR2 to SQIVND. Between the V and J ends, shortened by 1 base and 4 bases respectively, the junction contains 13 bases. Its CDR3 holds 15 amino acids, cysteine through phenylalanine. Solely the CDR3 DNA is kept, with 45 bases framed from the first base. The immunoSEQ Assay, a bias-controlled multiplex PCR, was used to amplify TCRbeta CDR3 regions from genomic DNA. In the paper's pipeline: The number of nucleated cells in each sample was estimated from the amplification of reference gene primers within the assay. Sequence reads were collapsed and filtered to measure the absolute abundance of every unique TCRbeta CDR3 rearrangement. Productive Simpson clonality was computed per sample as the square root of Simpson's diversity index over productive rearrangements. TCRdb stores this immuneACCESS table with in-frame sequences only. Part of the clones is absent; in the studies checked, under half of the shortfall reflects unresolved V genes, and no reason is known for the rest. That table gives V, J and clone size, and the DNA gave D and trimming. Within this sample are about 180,000 clones, with approximately 86% of them counted one time only. Together, the top ten hold about 9.6% of the sample.

The chain uses TRBV19 and TRBJ1-2, with the D gene not confidently named. The TCR originated in a man aged 45 to 65 with active or convalescent COVID-19. Specimen: peripheral blood. Here is the DNA: TGTGCCAGTAGTATAGCCCTCGGGGAAGGCTATGGCTACACCTTC. It specifies CASSIALGEGYGYTF.